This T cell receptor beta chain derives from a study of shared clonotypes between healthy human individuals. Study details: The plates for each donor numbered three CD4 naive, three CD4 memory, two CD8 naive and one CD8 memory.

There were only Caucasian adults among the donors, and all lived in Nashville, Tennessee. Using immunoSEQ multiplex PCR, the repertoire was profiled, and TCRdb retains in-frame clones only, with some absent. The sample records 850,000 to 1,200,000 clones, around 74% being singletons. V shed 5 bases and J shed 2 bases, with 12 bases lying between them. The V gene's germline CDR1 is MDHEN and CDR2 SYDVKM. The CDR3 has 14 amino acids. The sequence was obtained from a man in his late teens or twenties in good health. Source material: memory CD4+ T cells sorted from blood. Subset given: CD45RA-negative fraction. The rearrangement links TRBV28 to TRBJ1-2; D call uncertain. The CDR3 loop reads CASSALGLNYGYTF. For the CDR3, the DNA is TGTGCCAGCAGTGCCTTAGGTCTCAACTATGGCTACACCTTC.